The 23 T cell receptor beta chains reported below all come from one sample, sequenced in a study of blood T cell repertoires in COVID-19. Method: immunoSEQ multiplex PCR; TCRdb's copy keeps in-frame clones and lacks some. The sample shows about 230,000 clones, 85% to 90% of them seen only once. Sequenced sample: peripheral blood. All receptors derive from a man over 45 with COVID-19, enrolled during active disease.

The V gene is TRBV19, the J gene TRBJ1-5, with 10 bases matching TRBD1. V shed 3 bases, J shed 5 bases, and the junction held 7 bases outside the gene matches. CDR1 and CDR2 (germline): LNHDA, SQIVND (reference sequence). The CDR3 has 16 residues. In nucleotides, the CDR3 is TGTGCCAGTAGTATTCGGGCGGGACAGGGGTATCAGCCCCAGCATTTT. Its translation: CASSIRAGQGYQPQHF.

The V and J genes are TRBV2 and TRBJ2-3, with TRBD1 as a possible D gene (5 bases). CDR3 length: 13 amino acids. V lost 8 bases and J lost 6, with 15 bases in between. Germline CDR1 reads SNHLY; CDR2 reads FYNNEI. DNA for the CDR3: TGTGCCAGCGCAGGCCAGGGTACCGATACGCAGTATTTT. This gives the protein CASAGQGTDTQYF.

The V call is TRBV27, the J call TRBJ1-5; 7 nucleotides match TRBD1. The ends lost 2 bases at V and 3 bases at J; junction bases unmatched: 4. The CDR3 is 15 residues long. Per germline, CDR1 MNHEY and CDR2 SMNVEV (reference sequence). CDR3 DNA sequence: TGTGCCAGCAGTTTAATACAGGGGAACAATCAGCCCCAGCATTTT. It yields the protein CASSLIQGNNQPQHF.

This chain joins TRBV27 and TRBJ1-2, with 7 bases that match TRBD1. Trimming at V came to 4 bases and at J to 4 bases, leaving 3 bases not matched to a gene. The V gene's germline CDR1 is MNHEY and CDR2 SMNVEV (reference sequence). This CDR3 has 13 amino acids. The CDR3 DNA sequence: TGTGCCAGCAGTTCGGACAGGTCCTATGGCTACACCTTC. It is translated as CASSSDRSYGYTF.

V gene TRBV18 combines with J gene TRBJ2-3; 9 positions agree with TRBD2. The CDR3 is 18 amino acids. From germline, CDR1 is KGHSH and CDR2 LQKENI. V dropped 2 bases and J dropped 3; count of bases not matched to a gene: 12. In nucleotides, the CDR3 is TGTGCCAGCTCACCAACTATTATTCTAGCGGGGAGTACAGATACGCAGTATTTT. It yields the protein CASSPTIILAGSTDTQYF.

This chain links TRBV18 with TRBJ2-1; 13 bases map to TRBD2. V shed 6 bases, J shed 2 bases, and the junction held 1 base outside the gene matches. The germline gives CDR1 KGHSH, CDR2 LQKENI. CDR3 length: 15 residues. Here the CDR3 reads CASSTSGGTYNEQFF. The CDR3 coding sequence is TGTGCCAGCTCGACTAGCGGGGGGACCTACAATGAGCAGTTCTTC. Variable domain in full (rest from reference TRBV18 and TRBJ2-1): NAGVMQNPRHLVRRRGQEARLRCSPMKGHSHVYWYRQLPEEGLKFMVYLQKENIIDESGMPKERFSAEFPKEGPSILRIQQVVRGDSAAYFCASSTSGGTYNEQFFGPGTRLTVL.

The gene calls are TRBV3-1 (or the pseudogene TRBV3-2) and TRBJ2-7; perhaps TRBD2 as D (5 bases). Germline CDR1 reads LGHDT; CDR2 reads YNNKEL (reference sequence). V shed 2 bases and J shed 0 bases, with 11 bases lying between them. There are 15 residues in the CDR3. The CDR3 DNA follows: TGTGCCAGCAGCCAACGCGGGTCGGGCTCCTACGAGCAGTACTTC. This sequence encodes CASSQRGSGSYEQYF.

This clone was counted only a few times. The CDR3: CASSPWDRGLNEQFF. The CDR3 region has the DNA TGTGCCAGCAGCCCCTGGGACAGGGGGCTTAATGAGCAGTTCTTC. The chain couples TRBV6-5 to TRBJ2-1; 12 bases are shared with TRBD1. The CDR3 has 15 amino acids. Trimming took 6 bases from V and 7 from J; bases not matched to a gene: 7. Germline V CDR1 and CDR2: MNHEY, SVGAGI.

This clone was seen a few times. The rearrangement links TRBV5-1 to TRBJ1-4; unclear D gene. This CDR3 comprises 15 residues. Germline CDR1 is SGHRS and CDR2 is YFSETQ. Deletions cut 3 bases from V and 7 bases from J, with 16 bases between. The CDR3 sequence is CASSWMGGGGEKLFF. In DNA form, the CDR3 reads TGCGCCAGCAGCTGGATGGGAGGAGGAGGTGAAAAACTGTTTTTT.

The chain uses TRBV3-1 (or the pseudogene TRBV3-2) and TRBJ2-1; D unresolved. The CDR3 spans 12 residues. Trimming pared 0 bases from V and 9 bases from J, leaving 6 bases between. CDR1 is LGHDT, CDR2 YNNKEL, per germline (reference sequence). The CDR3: CASSQELGEQFF. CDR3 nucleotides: TGTGCCAGCAGCCAAGAGCTCGGTGAGCAGTTCTTC.

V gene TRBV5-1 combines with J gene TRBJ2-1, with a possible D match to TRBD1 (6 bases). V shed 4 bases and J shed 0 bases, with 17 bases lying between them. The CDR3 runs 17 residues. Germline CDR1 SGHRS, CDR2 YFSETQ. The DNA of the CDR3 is TGCGCCAGCAGCGGGGGCTCCAGAGAGAGCTCCTACAATGAGCAGTTCTTC. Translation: CASSGGSRESSYNEQFF.

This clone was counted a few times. The CDR3 spells CASRQDRENEQFF. CDR3 coding DNA: TGCGCCAGCAGACAGGACAGGGAGAATGAGCAGTTCTTC. The chain has TRBV5-1 and TRBJ2-1; TRBD1 aligns across 8 bases. CDR1 is SGHRS and CDR2 is YFSETQ in the germline V gene. The trim removed 5 bases at V and 7 bases at J, leaving 5 bases unmatched. The CDR3 runs 13 residues.

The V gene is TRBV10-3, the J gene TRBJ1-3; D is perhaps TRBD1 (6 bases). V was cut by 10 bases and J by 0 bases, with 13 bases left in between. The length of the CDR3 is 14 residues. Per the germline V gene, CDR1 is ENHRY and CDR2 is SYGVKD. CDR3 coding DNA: TGTGCCACCATGGACAGCCACTCTGGAAACACCATATATTTT. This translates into CATMDSHSGNTIYF.

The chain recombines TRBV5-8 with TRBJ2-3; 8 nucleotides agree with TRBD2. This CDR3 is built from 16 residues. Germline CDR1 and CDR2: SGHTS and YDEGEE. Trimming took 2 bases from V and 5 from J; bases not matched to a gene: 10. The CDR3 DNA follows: TGTGCCAGCAGCTTTGACCCGGGAGGGCCGGTAGATACGCAGTATTTT. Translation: CASSFDPGGPVDTQYF.

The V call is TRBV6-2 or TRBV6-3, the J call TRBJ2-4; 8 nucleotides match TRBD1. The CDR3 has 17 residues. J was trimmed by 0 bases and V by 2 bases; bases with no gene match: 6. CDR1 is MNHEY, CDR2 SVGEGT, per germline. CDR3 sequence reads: CASSYTGQGLAKNIQYF. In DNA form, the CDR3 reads TGTGCCAGCAGTTACACCGGACAGGGCCTAGCCAAAAACATTCAGTACTTC.

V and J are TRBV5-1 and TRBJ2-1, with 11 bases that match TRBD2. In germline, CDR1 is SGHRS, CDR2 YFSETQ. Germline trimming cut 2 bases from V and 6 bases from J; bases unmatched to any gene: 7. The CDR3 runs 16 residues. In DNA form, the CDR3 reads TGCGCCAGCAGCTTAGCCCCCGGGACTAGCGGCAATGAGCAGTTCTTC. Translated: CASSLAPGTSGNEQFF.

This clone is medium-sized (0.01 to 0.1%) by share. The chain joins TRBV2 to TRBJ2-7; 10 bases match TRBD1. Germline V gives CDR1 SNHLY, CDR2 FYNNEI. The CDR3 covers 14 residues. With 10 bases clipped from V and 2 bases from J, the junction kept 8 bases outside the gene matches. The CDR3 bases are TGTGCCATCCAAGACAGGGGGCGCCCCTACGAGCAGTACTTC. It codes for CAIQDRGRPYEQYF.

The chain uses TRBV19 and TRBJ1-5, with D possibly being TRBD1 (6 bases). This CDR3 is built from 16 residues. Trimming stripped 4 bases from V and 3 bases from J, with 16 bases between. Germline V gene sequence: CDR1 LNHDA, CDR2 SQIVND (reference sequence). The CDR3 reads CASSRNSGETNQPQHF. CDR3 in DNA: TGTGCCAGTAGTAGGAATTCAGGGGAGACCAATCAGCCCCAGCATTTT.

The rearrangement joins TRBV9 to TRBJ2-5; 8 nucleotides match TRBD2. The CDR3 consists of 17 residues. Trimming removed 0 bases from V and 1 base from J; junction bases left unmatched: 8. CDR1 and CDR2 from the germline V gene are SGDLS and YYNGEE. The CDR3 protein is CASSVGGSGAFQETQYF. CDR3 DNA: TGTGCCAGCAGCGTAGGGGGTAGCGGGGCATTCCAAGAGACCCAGTACTTC.

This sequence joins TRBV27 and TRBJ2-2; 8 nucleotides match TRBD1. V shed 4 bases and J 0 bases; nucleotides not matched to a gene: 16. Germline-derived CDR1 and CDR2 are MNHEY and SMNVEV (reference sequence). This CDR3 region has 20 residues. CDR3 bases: TGTGCCAGCAGTTCCTTGGCTCGAGTGGGACAGGACACGAACACCGGGGAGCTGTTTTTT. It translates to CASSSLARVGQDTNTGELFF.

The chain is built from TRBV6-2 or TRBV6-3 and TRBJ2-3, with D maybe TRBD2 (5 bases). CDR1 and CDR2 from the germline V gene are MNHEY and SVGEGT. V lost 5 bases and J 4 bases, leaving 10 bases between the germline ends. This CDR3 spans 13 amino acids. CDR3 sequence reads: CASSTTRADTQYF. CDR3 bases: TGTGCCAGCAGTACCACTAGGGCAGATACGCAGTATTTT.

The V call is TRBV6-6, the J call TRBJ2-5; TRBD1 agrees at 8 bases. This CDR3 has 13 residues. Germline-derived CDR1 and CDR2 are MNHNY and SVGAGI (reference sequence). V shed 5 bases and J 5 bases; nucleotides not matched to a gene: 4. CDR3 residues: CASSADRAETQYF. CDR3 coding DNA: TGTGCCAGCAGTGCGGACAGGGCTGAGACCCAGTACTTC.

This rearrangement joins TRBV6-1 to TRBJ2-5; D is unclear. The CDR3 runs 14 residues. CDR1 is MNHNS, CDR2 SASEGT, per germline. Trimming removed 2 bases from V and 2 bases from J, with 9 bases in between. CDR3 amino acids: CASSENGRQETQYF. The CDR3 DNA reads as TGTGCCAGCAGTGAAAATGGCAGACAAGAGACCCAGTACTTC.